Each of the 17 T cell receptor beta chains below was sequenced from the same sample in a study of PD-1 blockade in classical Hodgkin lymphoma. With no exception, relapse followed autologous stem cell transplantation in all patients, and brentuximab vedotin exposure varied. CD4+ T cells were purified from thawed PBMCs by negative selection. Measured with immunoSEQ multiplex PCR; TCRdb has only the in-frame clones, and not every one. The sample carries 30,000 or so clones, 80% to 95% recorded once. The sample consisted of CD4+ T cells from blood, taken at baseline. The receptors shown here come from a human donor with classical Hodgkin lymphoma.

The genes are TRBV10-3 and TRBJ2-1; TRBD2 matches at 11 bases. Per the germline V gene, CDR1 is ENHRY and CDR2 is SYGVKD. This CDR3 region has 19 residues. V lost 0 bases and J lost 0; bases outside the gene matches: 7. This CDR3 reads CAISESGVTSGSSYNEQFF. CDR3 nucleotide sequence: TGTGCCATCAGTGAGTCCGGGGTAACTAGCGGGAGCTCCTACAATGAGCAGTTCTTC.

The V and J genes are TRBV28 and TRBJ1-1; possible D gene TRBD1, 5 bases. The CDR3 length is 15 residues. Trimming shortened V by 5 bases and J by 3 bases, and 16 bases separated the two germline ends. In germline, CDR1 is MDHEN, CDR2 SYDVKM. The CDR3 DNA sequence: TGTGCCAGCAGTATCCGGACGGTGGGGGACACTGAAGCTTTCTTT. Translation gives CASSIRTVGDTEAFF.

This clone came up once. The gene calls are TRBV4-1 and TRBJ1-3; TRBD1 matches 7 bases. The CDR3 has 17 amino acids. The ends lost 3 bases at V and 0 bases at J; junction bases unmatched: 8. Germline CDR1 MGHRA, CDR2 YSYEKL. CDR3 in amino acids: CASSQTTGRGSGNTIYF. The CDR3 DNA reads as TGCGCCAGCAGCCAGACGACAGGGAGAGGCTCTGGAAACACCATATATTTT.

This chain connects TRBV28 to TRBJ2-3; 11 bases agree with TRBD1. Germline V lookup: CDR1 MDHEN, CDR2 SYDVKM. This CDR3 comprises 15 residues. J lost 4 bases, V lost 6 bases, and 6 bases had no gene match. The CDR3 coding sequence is TGTGCCAGCAGGGGACAGGGGGGATTCCCAGATACGCAGTATTTT. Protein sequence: CASRGQGGFPDTQYF.

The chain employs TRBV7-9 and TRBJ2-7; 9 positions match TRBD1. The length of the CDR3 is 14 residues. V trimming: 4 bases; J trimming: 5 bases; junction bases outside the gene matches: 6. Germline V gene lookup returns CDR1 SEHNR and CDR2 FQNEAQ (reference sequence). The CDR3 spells CASSYRDRVHEQYF. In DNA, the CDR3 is TGTGCCAGCAGCTACCGGGACAGGGTCCACGAGCAGTACTTC.

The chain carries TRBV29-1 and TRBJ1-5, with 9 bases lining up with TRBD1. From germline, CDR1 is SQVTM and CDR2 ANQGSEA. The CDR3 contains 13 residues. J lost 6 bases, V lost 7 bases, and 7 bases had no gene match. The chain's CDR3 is CSATTGGGQPQHF. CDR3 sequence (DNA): TGCAGCGCGACCACAGGGGGCGGTCAGCCCCAGCATTTT. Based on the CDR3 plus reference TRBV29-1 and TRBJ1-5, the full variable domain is SAVISQKPSRDICQRGTSLTIQCQVDSQVTMMFWYRQQPGQSLTLIATANQGSEATYESGFVIDKFPISRPNLTFSTLTVSNMSPEDSSIYLCSATTGGGQPQHFGDGTRLSIL.

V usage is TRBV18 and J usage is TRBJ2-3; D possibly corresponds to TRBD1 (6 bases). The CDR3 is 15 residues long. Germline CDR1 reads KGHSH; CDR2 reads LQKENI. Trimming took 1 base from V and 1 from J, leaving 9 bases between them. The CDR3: CASSPLAGGTDTQYF. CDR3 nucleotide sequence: TGTGCCAGCTCACCACTGGCAGGGGGCACAGATACGCAGTATTTT.

The CDR3 region is CASSPDRVVEQYF. DNA of the CDR3: TGTGCCAGCAGCCCGGACAGGGTGGTCGAGCAGTACTTC. The V and J genes are TRBV28 and TRBJ2-7; 8 bases line up with TRBD1. The CDR3 loop spans 13 amino acids. V was pared by 6 bases and J by 6 bases, with 7 bases of the junction left unmatched. The germline V gene has CDR1 MDHEN and CDR2 SYDVKM.

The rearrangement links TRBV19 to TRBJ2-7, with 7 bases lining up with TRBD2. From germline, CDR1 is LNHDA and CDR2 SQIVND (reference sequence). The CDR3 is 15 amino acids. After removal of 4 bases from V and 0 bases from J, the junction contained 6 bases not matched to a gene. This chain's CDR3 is CASSRGGRSSYEQYF. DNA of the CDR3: TGTGCCAGTAGTAGGGGGGGACGTAGCTCCTACGAGCAGTACTTC.

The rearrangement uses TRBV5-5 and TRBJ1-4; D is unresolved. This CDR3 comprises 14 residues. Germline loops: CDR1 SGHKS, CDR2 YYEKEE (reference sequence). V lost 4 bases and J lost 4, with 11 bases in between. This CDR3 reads CASSNRGYNEKLFF. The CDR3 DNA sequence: TGTGCCAGCAGCAACCGAGGGTATAATGAAAAACTGTTTTTT.

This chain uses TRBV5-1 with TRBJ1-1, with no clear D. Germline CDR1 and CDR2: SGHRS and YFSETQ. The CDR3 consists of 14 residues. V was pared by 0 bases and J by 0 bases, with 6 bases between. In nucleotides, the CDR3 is TGCGCCAGCAGCTTGGGCAACGTGAACACTGAAGCTTTCTTT. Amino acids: CASSLGNVNTEAFF.

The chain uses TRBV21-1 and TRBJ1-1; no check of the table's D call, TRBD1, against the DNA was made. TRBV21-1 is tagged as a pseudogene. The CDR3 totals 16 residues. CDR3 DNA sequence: TGTGCCAGCAGCAAAGTCCACAGGGAGATGAACACTGAAGCTTTCTTT. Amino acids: CASSKVHREMNTEAFF.

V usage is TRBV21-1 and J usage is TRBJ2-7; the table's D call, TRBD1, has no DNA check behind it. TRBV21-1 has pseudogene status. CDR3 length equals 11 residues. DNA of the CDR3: TGTGCCAGCAGCAAGGCAGGGGGTCCGTACTTC. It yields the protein CASSKAGGPYF.

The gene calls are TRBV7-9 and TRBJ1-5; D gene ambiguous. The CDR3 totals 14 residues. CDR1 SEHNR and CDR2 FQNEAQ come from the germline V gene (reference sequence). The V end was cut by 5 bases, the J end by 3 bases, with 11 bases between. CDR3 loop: CASSPAGSNQPQHF. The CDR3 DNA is TGTGCCAGCAGCCCTGCGGGCTCCAATCAGCCCCAGCATTTT.

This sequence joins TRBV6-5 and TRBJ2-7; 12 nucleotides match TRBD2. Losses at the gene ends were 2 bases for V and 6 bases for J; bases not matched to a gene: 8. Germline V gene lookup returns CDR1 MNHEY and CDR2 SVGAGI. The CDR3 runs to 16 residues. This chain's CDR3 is CASSYLAGGPMPEQYF. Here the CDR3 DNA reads TGTGCCAGCAGTTACCTAGCGGGAGGGCCTATGCCCGAGCAGTACTTC.

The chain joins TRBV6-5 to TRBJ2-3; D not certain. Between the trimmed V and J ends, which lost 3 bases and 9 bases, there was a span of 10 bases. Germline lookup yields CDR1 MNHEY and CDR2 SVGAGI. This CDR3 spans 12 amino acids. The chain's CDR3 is CASSYMSGTQYF. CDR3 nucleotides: TGTGCCAGCAGTTATATGAGTGGCACGCAGTATTTT.

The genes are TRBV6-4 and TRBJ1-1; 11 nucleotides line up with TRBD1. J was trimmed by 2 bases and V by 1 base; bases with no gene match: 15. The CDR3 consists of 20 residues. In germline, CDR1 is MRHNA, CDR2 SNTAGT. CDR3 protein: CASSDWGRGGQGAKNTEAFF. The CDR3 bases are TGTGCCAGCAGTGACTGGGGGAGAGGAGGACAGGGGGCAAAAAACACTGAAGCTTTCTTT.